The 20 T cell receptor beta chains below all came from one sample that was sequenced in a study of shared clonotypes between healthy human individuals. Repertoires were generated with immunoSEQ multiplex PCR, while TCRdb's copy carries only in-frame clones and drops some. The sample shows roughly 380,000 clones, about 96% of them seen only once. The sequenced sample consisted of memory CD8+ T cells sorted from blood. Subset meaning: CD45RO+ cells pooled with CCR7-negative TemRA cells. These TCRs come from a man aged 30-40 years in good health.

V usage is TRBV6-5 and J usage is TRBJ1-1, with D perhaps TRBD1 (5 bases). The germline V gene has CDR1 MNHEY and CDR2 SVGAGI. V lost 3 bases to trimming and J lost 4 bases, with 12 bases between them. The CDR3 is 14 amino acids. The CDR3: CASSYSGTSTEAFF. CDR3 sequence (DNA): TGTGCCAGCAGTTATTCCGGGACGAGCACTGAAGCTTTCTTT.

The CDR3 coding sequence is TGTGCCATTGGGACACGCGGGGTCACAGATACGCAGTATTTT. Encoded protein: CAIGTRGVTDTQYF. This sequence joins TRBV11-2 and TRBJ2-3; D may correspond to TRBD1 or TRBD2 (6 bases each). The CDR3 contains 14 residues. Germline V CDR1 and CDR2: SGHAT, FQNNGV. Trimming cost V 10 bases and J 2 bases, with 16 bases left between them.

A single count supports this clone. The genes are TRBV27 and TRBJ2-3; TRBD1 matches 7 bases. The CDR3 contains 17 residues. The J segment lost 2 bases and the V segment lost 3 bases, leaving 11 bases of the junction unmatched. CDR1 and CDR2 (germline): MNHEY, SMNVEV (reference sequence). For the CDR3, the DNA is TGTGCCAGCAGTTTTTACAGGGGAGCGACGCACACAGATACGCAGTATTTT. Its translation: CASSFYRGATHTDTQYF.

CDR3 coding DNA: TGTGCCAGCGCACGGGGTTCTCCCCCCGAGACCCAGTACTTC. Translated: CASARGSPPETQYF. V usage is TRBV7-2 and J usage is TRBJ2-5; a weak D match, TRBD2 (5 bases). There are 14 residues in the CDR3. Germline-derived CDR1 and CDR2 are SGHTA and FQGNSA. V shed 8 bases and J shed 5 bases, with 18 bases lying between them.

V and J are TRBV19 and TRBJ2-2; TRBD1 agrees at 9 bases. Germline CDR1 reads LNHDA; CDR2 reads SQIVND (reference sequence). Unmatched junction bases numbered 2, after V lost 3 bases and J lost 3 bases. CDR3 length equals 15 residues. The DNA for the CDR3 is TGTGCCAGTAGTATCGGGACAGGGTACACCGGGGAGCTGTTTTTT. It is translated as CASSIGTGYTGELFF.

About this clone: Within the sample, other DNA sequences also encode this same CDR3. The chain joins TRBV7-3 to TRBJ2-3; D might be TRBD2 (5 bases). Germline CDR1 SGHTA, CDR2 FQGTGA. Trimming took off 0 bases at V and 2 bases at J, with 6 bases between the two ends. CDR3 length: 14 amino acids. CDR3 loop: CASSLTRDTDTQYF. CDR3 nucleotides: TGTGCCAGCAGCTTAACGAGGGACACAGATACGCAGTATTTT.

The V and J genes are TRBV28 and TRBJ2-4, with 7 bases identical to TRBD2. The CDR3 runs to 14 residues. Germline V lookup: CDR1 MDHEN, CDR2 SYDVKM. Losses at the gene ends were 3 bases for V and 2 bases for J; bases not matched to a gene: 1. The CDR3 sequence is CASSLGGSKNIQYF. CDR3 coding DNA: TGTGCCAGCAGTTTGGGGGGGTCCAAAAACATTCAGTACTTC.

This clone was counted once. This chain links TRBV2 with TRBJ1-2; 8 bases fit TRBD1. The CDR3 totals 16 residues. Germline V CDR1 and CDR2: SNHLY, FYNNEI. V dropped 6 bases and J dropped 8; count of bases not matched to a gene: 17. In DNA form, the CDR3 reads TGTGCCAGCAGCGCCGGAACAGGGGGTACAGCCCGAGGCTACACCTTC. Its translation: CASSAGTGGTARGYTF.

This clone was seen more than once but under ten times. This chain connects TRBV4-1 to TRBJ1-1; 7 nucleotides align to TRBD1. J gave up 1 base and V 3 bases, and 2 bases lay outside the gene matches. The CDR3 consists of 14 residues. Germline CDR1 MGHRA, CDR2 YSYEKL. The CDR3 protein is CASSQGDRNTEAFF. Written as DNA, the CDR3 is TGCGCCAGCAGCCAGGGGGACAGGAACACTGAAGCTTTCTTT.

DNA for the CDR3: TGTGCCAGCAGCGCCCAAATTGTTGGGACTAGCGGACCCGAGCAGTTCTTC. As protein: CASSAQIVGTSGPEQFF. The V and J genes are TRBV9 and TRBJ2-1, with 11 nucleotides matching TRBD2. Germline-derived CDR1 and CDR2 are SGDLS and YYNGEE. The V and J ends lost 3 bases and 10 bases, in that order; junction bases with no gene match: 15. The length of the CDR3 is 17 residues.

The chain carries TRBV19 and TRBJ2-4; TRBD1 is a possible D gene (5 bases). The CDR3 sequence is 13 residues long. V was shortened by 5 bases and J by 9 bases, with 14 bases between the two germline ends. The germline V gene has CDR1 LNHDA and CDR2 SQIVND (reference sequence). The DNA for the CDR3 is TGTGCCAGTAGTGGACGGACATCGGGCATTCAGTACTTC. Its translation: CASSGRTSGIQYF. Supplemented by reference TRBV19 and TRBJ2-4, the full variable domain reads DGGITQSPKYLFRKEGQNVTLSCEQNLNHDAMYWYRQDPGQGLRLIYYSQIVNDFQKGDIAEGYSVSREKKESFPLTVTSAQKNPTAFYLCASSGRTSGIQYFGAGTRLSVL.

This clone was detected only once. V and J are TRBV6-1 and TRBJ1-5, with no clear D. Germline loops: CDR1 MNHNS, CDR2 SASEGT. This CDR3 has 14 amino acids. V was clipped by 1 base and J by 4 bases, with 8 bases between them. CDR3 in DNA: TGTGCCAGCAGTGAAGGGTGGGGTAATCAGCCCCAGCATTTT. Encoded protein: CASSEGWGNQPQHF.

This clone was observed once. This chain connects TRBV11-2 to TRBJ1-1; D might be TRBD1 (6 bases). This CDR3 is built from 12 residues. Germline CDR1 and CDR2: SGHAT and FQNNGV. Trimming removed 3 bases from V and 13 bases from J, with 15 bases in between. The CDR3 protein is CASSLGGPTGFF. CDR3 DNA sequence: TGTGCCAGCAGCTTGGGGGGGCCTACCGGTTTCTTT.

V usage is TRBV11-2 and J usage is TRBJ2-3; weak D call: TRBD2 (5 bases). The CDR3 length is 14 residues. Trimming stripped 5 bases from V and 0 bases from J, with 9 bases between. CDR1 and CDR2 from the germline V gene are SGHAT and FQNNGV. For the CDR3, the DNA is TGTGCCAGCAGCCACCGGACTAGCACAGATACGCAGTATTTT. Translation gives CASSHRTSTDTQYF.

The chain is built from TRBV19 and TRBJ1-2, with 7 bases aligning to TRBD1. After removal of 4 bases from V and 4 bases from J, the junction contained 9 bases not matched to a gene. Germline values: CDR1 LNHDA, CDR2 SQIVND (reference sequence). This CDR3 has 15 amino acids. This CDR3 is CASSRPGTVLYGYTF. Written as DNA, the CDR3 is TGTGCCAGTAGTAGGCCCGGGACAGTCCTCTATGGCTACACCTTC. Filled out from reference TRBV19 and TRBJ1-2, the complete variable domain reads DGGITQSPKYLFRKEGQNVTLSCEQNLNHDAMYWYRQDPGQGLRLIYYSQIVNDFQKGDIAEGYSVSREKKESFPLTVTSAQKNPTAFYLCASSRPGTVLYGYTFGSGTRLTVV.

This sequence joins TRBV28 and TRBJ2-7; no reliable D call. The V and J ends lost 2 bases and 2 bases respectively, with 7 bases between them. CDR3 size: 13 residues. The germline V gene has CDR1 MDHEN and CDR2 SYDVKM. The CDR3: CASSLGPTYEQYF. In DNA, the CDR3 is TGTGCCAGCAGTTTAGGGCCAACCTACGAGCAGTACTTC. Together with reference TRBV28 and TRBJ2-7, the CDR3 gives the full variable domain: DVKVTQSSRYLVKRTGEKVFLECVQDMDHENMFWYRQDPGLGLRLIYFSYDVKMKEKGDIPEGYSVSREKKERFSLILESASTNQTSMYLCASSLGPTYEQYFGPGTRLTVT.

The genes are TRBV5-4 and TRBJ2-3, with D perhaps matching TRBD2 (6 bases). Trimming cost V 1 base and J 0 bases, with 18 bases left between them. CDR1 is SGHNT, CDR2 YYREEE, per germline (reference sequence). The CDR3 runs to 18 residues. In nucleotides, the CDR3 is TGTGCCAGCAGCTTGTTGGGCGGGGCAGGGACTAGCACAGATACGCAGTATTTT. Translated: CASSLLGGAGTSTDTQYF.

V and J are TRBV2 and TRBJ2-3; 9 bases match TRBD2. Germline V gene lookup returns CDR1 SNHLY and CDR2 FYNNEI. The CDR3 length is 14 residues. Trimming took 7 bases from V and 8 from J; bases not matched to a gene: 10. The CDR3 region is CASKIEREVGTQYF. In DNA, the CDR3 is TGTGCCAGCAAGATAGAGCGGGAGGTCGGTACGCAGTATTTT.

The chain carries TRBV5-1 and TRBJ2-3, with TRBD2 matching 10 bases. Trimming at V came to 4 bases and at J to 0 bases, leaving 2 bases not matched to a gene. CDR1 is SGHRS and CDR2 is YFSETQ in the germline V gene. CDR3 size: 15 residues. The CDR3 coding sequence is TGCGCCAGCAGCCCAGCGGGAGGGAGCACAGATACGCAGTATTTT. Its translation is CASSPAGGSTDTQYF.

The chain carries TRBV10-1 and TRBJ2-1; maybe TRBD2 (5 bases). The CDR3 runs 15 residues. CDR1 is WNHNN, CDR2 SYGVQD, per germline (reference sequence). Trimming removed 0 bases at V and 3 bases at J, with 9 bases between. CDR3 sequence reads: CASSESRENYNEQFF. The DNA for the CDR3 is TGCGCCAGCAGTGAGTCGAGGGAGAACTACAATGAGCAGTTCTTC.